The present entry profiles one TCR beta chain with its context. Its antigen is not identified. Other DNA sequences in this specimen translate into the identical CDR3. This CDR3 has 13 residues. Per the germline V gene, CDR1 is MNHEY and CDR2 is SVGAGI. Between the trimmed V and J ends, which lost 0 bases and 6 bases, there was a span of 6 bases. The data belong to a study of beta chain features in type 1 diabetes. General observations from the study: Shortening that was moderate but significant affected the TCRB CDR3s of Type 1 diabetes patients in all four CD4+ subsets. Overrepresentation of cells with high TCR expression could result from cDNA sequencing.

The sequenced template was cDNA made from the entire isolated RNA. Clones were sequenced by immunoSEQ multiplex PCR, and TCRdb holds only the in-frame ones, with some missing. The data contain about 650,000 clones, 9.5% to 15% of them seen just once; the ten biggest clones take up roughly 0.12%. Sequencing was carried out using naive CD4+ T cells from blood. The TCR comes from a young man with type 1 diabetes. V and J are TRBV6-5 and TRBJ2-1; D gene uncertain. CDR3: CASSYSRGNEQFF. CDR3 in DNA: TGTGCCAGCAGTTACTCTCGCGGCAATGAGCAGTTCTTC.